The present TCR beta chain was sequenced within a study of T-cell memory formation after mild COVID-19. TCRdb itself ran the 5' RACE reads through MiXCR, one entry per CDR3 protein. The sample carries hundreds of thousands of distinct CDR3 sequences, 25% to 30% recorded once. Overall study findings and caveats: Memory sampled before infection contained some responding clones, suggesting cross-reactive memory joined.

Germline CDR1 is SGHRS and CDR2 is YFSETQ. The CDR3 has 13 amino acids. V was clipped by 3 bases and J by 4 bases, with 11 bases between them. This clonotype has more than one count but fewer than ten. Its antigen is unknown. Sequencing input: PBMCs or a T cell subset sorted from them (not recorded which). The clonotype originates from an adult woman who had mild COVID-19 (a few samples of this study predate the infection). Cell type and time point are not known. The gene calls are TRBV5-1 and TRBJ2-7; the D is unclear. For the CDR3, the DNA is TGCGCCAGCAGCTACTTTATAGGTTACGAGCAGTACTTC. Protein product: CASSYFIGYEQYF.